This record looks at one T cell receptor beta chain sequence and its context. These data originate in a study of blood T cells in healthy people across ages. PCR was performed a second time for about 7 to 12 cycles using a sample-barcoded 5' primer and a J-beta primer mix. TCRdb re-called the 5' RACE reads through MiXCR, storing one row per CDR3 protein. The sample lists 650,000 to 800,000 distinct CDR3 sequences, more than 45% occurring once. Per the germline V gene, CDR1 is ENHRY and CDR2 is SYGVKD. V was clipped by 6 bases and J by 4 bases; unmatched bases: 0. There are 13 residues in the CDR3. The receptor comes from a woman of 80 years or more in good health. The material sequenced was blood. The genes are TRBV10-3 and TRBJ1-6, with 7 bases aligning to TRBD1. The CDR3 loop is CAIRGQYNSPLHF. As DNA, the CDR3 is TGTGCCATCAGGGGACAGTATAATTCACCCCTCCACTTT.